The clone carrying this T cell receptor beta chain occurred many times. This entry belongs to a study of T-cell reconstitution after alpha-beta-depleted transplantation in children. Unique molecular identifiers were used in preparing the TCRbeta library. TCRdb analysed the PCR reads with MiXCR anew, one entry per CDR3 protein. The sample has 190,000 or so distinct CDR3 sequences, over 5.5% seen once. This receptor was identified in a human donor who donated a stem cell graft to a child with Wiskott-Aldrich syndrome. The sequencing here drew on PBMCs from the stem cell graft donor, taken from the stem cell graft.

The CDR3 coding sequence is TGTGCCGGTACGAATCTGGACAGGGCTCACGATGAAGCTTTCTTT. Translating gives CAGTNLDRAHDEAFF. The chain joins TRBV7-9 to TRBJ1-1; TRBD1 aligns across 8 bases. Trimming took 11 bases from V and 7 from J; bases not matched to a gene: 18. Germline CDR1 and CDR2: SEHNR and FQNEAQ (reference sequence). The CDR3 runs 15 residues.